This T cell receptor (beta chain) was sequenced for a study of T cells expressing NK-cell markers. The CDR3 has 18 residues. Germline CDR1 SGHRS, CDR2 YFSETQ. With the 5' RACE reads reprocessed, TCRdb shows one record per CDR3 protein and no DNA. This sample's table reports about 440,000 distinct CDR3 sequences. The specimen was blood T cells: a sorted CD56 or NKG2C T cell subset, CD4+ or CD8+ T cells, or bulk PBMC T cells (not recorded which). The V gene is TRBV5-1, the J gene TRBJ1-1. The clonotype comes from a woman between 18 and 70 years old in good health. The CDR3 sequence: CASSLLAKEGLGTTEAFF. Drawing the rest from reference TRBV5-1 and TRBJ1-1, the complete variable domain is KAGVTQTPRYLIKTRGQQVTLSCSPISGHRSVSWYQQTPGQGLQFLFEYFSETQRNKGNFPGRFSGRQFSNSRSEMNVSTLELGDSALYLCASSLLAKEGLGTTEAFFGQGTRLTVV.